One sample yielded the 29 T cell receptor beta chains listed below, sequenced in a study of monozygotic twins with inflammatory bowel disease. TCRdb reprocessed the 5' RACE reads and stores each CDR3 protein as one record, lacking DNA. This sample lists around 380,000 distinct CDR3 sequences; its ten largest clones have roughly 2.5%. The sample was blood. The receptors derive from a human donor with ulcerative colitis or Crohn's disease, or a healthy co-twin of an affected twin (not recorded which).

V gene TRBV20-1 combines with J gene TRBJ2-1; TCRdb proposes TRBD2, but this gene call is untestable without DNA. Looked up from germline, CDR1 is DFQATT and CDR2 is SNEGSKA (reference sequence). The CDR3 has 17 amino acids. CDR3 sequence: CSARDPRASGTNNEQFF.

The chain carries TRBV12-3 or TRBV12-4 and TRBJ2-7; TCRdb designates TRBD1, a call that cannot be tested without DNA. The CDR3 runs to 14 residues. CDR3 sequence: CASSRGRENREQYF.

V usage is TRBV28 and J usage is TRBJ1-2; TCRdb indicates TRBD1, and absent DNA this call remains unverified. The CDR3 has 13 residues. Germline CDR1 is MDHEN and CDR2 is SYDVKM. The CDR3 sequence: CASSLRTGYGYTF.

The rearrangement links TRBV3-1 to TRBJ2-7; the TRBD2 assignment by TCRdb is unverifiable without DNA. This CDR3 has 16 amino acids. Germline V lookup: CDR1 LGHDT, CDR2 YNNKEL (reference sequence). CDR3 sequence: CASSQGPGGGAREQYF.

J is TRBJ2-7 and V is TRBV16; TCRdb's D gene call, TRBD1, goes unchecked for lack of DNA. Germline V gives CDR1 KGHSY, CDR2 FQNENV. There are 15 residues in the CDR3. The CDR3 loop reads CASSHPGPRGSEQYF. Full variable domain (outside the CDR3, taken from reference TRBV16 and TRBJ2-7): GEEVAQTPKHLVRGEGQKAKLYCAPIKGHSYVFWYQQVLKNEFKFLISFQNENVFDETGMPKERFSAKCLPNSPCSLEIQATKLEDSAVYFCASSHPGPRGSEQYFGPGTRLTVT.

The rearrangement joins TRBV5-1 to TRBJ1-4; there is no DNA to check the TCRdb D call of TRBD1. Germline values: CDR1 SGHRS, CDR2 YFSETQ. The CDR3 has 17 amino acids. The CDR3 reads CASSLAGRGRKHEKLFF.

This chain joins TRBV5-1 and TRBJ1-1; lacking DNA, the TRBD1 call made by TCRdb goes unchecked. The germline V gene encodes CDR1 SGHRS and CDR2 YFSETQ. CDR3 length equals 14 residues. CDR3: CASSLVQRGTEAFF. Filled out from reference TRBV5-1 and TRBJ1-1, the complete variable domain reads KAGVTQTPRYLIKTRGQQVTLSCSPISGHRSVSWYQQTPGQGLQFLFEYFSETQRNKGNFPGRFSGRQFSNSRSEMNVSTLELGDSALYLCASSLVQRGTEAFFGQGTRLTVV.

The genes are TRBV20-1 and TRBJ2-7; TCRdb's D call, TRBD2, is unchecked because there is no DNA. Germline V gene data show CDR1 as DFQATT and CDR2 as SNEGSKA (reference sequence). This CDR3 has 14 amino acids. The chain's CDR3 is CSARGRGQPYEQYF.

The chain couples TRBV7-7 to TRBJ2-1; TCRdb's D call of TRBD2 is untestable without DNA. The germline CDR1 and CDR2 sequences are SSHAT and FNYEAQ (reference sequence). CDR3 size: 15 residues. The CDR3 sequence: CASSRRLAGYNEQFF. The complete variable domain, with remaining parts taken from reference TRBV7-7 and TRBJ2-1, reads GAGVSQSPRYKVTKRGQDVTLRCDPISSHATLYWYQQALGQGPEFLTYFNYEAQPDKSGLPSDRFSAERPEGSISTLTIQRTEQRDSAMYRCASSRRLAGYNEQFFGPGTRLTVL.

The chain employs TRBV10-3 and TRBJ2-2; TCRdb designates TRBD2, a call that cannot be tested without DNA. This CDR3 comprises 14 residues. Germline V gene sequence: CDR1 ENHRY, CDR2 SYGVKD. The CDR3 loop is CAIGREGNTGELFF.

J is TRBJ1-6 and V is TRBV20-1; TCRdb names TRBD1, which stays unverified in the absence of DNA. This CDR3 spans 15 amino acids. The germline V gene has CDR1 DFQATT and CDR2 SNEGSKA (reference sequence). The CDR3 loop is CSARENSGVNSPLHF.

J is TRBJ2-3 and V is TRBV9; lacking DNA, the TRBD2 call made by TCRdb goes unchecked. In germline, CDR1 is SGDLS, CDR2 YYNGEE. CDR3 length: 15 amino acids. CDR3 loop: CASSVEALTGDTQYF.

V and J are TRBV2 and TRBJ2-1. The CDR3 covers 15 residues. Germline loops: CDR1 SNHLY, CDR2 FYNNEI. The CDR3 sequence is CASSEARRTHNEQFF.

The rearrangement uses TRBV21-1 and TRBJ2-6; TCRdb names TRBD2, which stays unverified in the absence of DNA. TRBV21-1 is a known pseudogene. The CDR3 runs to 22 residues. Here the CDR3 reads CASSKVGLAGEGNRSGANVLTF.

This chain connects TRBV18 to TRBJ2-3; TCRdb lists TRBD2, though no DNA is available to test this call. This CDR3 contains 15 residues. Germline V gene sequence: CDR1 KGHSH, CDR2 LQKENI. CDR3 loop: CASSPYSRPTDTQYF. The complete variable domain, with remaining parts taken from reference TRBV18 and TRBJ2-3, reads NAGVMQNPRHLVRRRGQEARLRCSPMKGHSHVYWYRQLPEEGLKFMVYLQKENIIDESGMPKERFSAEFPKEGPSILRIQQVVRGDSAAYFCASSPYSRPTDTQYFGPGTRLTVL.

V usage is TRBV7-6 and J usage is TRBJ2-3; TCRdb's D call, TRBD2, is unchecked because there is no DNA. Per the germline V gene, CDR1 is SGHVS and CDR2 is FNYEAQ. The CDR3 runs to 13 residues. The CDR3 loop reads CASSYGRADTQYF.

The V call is TRBV24-1, the J call TRBJ1-1; TCRdb selects TRBD1, and the lack of DNA leaves this call unchecked. CDR1 and CDR2 (germline): KGHDR, SFDVKD. The CDR3 loop spans 14 amino acids. The CDR3 spells CATSETGQNTEAFF.

CDR3 amino acids: CASSPPQKDRVETQYF. The chain links TRBV5-4 to TRBJ2-5; TCRdb's D gene call, TRBD1, goes unchecked for lack of DNA. The germline CDR1 and CDR2 sequences are SGHNT and YYREEE (reference sequence). There are 16 residues in the CDR3.

This CDR3 is CASSEEHPRILQGGYTF. The J gene is TRBJ1-2, the V gene TRBV2; checking the TCRdb D call of TRBD1 is not possible without DNA. The CDR3 totals 17 residues. From germline, CDR1 is SNHLY and CDR2 FYNNEI.

The rearrangement joins TRBV6-5 to TRBJ2-1. The CDR3 contains 11 residues. CDR1 MNHEY and CDR2 SVGAGI come from the germline V gene. The CDR3 loop reads CASRLANEQFF.

This sequence joins TRBV6-5 and TRBJ2-7; the D call from TCRdb, TRBD1, cannot be confirmed without DNA. The CDR3 totals 14 residues. Germline V gene sequence: CDR1 MNHEY, CDR2 SVGAGI. The CDR3 spells CASSYAPYAAEQYF.

The chain has TRBV9 and TRBJ1-2; TCRdb's D call, TRBD1, is unchecked because there is no DNA. Germline V lookup: CDR1 SGDLS, CDR2 YYNGEE. The CDR3 totals 13 residues. The CDR3 reads CASSAGTNYGYTF. The variable domain in full, completed from reference TRBV9 and TRBJ1-2, reads DSGVTQTPKHLITATGQRVTLRCSPRSGDLSVYWYQQSLDQGLQFLIQYYNGEERAKGNILERFSAQQFPDLHSELNLSSLELGDSALYFCASSAGTNYGYTFGSGTRLTVV.

The chain couples TRBV2 to TRBJ2-1. The CDR3 consists of 13 residues. The germline gives CDR1 SNHLY, CDR2 FYNNEI. CDR3: CASSEGRRNEQFF.

This sequence joins TRBV4-2 and TRBJ1-4; TCRdb names TRBD1, which stays unverified in the absence of DNA. CDR3 length: 15 amino acids. Looked up from germline, CDR1 is LGHNA and CDR2 is YNFKEQ. The CDR3 is CASSRTGVDNEKLFF.

The rearrangement uses TRBV3-1 and TRBJ1-2. The CDR3 has 16 amino acids. In germline, CDR1 is LGHDT, CDR2 YNNKEL (reference sequence). The CDR3 sequence is CASTQKVGAVVYGYTF.

The J gene is TRBJ2-5, the V gene TRBV5-1; with no DNA, the TCRdb D assignment of TRBD1 cannot be verified. The germline CDR1 and CDR2 sequences are SGHRS and YFSETQ. There are 15 residues in the CDR3. The CDR3 protein is CASSRGQGAPETQYF.

This chain uses TRBV7-9 with TRBJ1-4; TCRdb selects TRBD1, and the lack of DNA leaves this call unchecked. CDR1 is SEHNR, CDR2 FQNEAQ, per germline (reference sequence). The CDR3 is 17 amino acids. CDR3 in amino acids: CASSPLPSGAGGKKLFF.

CDR3 in amino acids: CASSQEGHNTDTQYF. J is TRBJ2-3 and V is TRBV14; TCRdb outputs TRBD1, but without DNA this stays unchecked. This CDR3 has 15 amino acids. Germline V gene lookup returns CDR1 SGHDN and CDR2 FVKESK.

The rearrangement joins TRBV20-1 to TRBJ1-4; TCRdb reports TRBD1, a call that lacks DNA to check it against. Per the germline V gene, CDR1 is DFQATT and CDR2 is SNEGSKA (reference sequence). CDR3 size: 13 residues. The CDR3 loop is CSAQGGAGEKLFF.